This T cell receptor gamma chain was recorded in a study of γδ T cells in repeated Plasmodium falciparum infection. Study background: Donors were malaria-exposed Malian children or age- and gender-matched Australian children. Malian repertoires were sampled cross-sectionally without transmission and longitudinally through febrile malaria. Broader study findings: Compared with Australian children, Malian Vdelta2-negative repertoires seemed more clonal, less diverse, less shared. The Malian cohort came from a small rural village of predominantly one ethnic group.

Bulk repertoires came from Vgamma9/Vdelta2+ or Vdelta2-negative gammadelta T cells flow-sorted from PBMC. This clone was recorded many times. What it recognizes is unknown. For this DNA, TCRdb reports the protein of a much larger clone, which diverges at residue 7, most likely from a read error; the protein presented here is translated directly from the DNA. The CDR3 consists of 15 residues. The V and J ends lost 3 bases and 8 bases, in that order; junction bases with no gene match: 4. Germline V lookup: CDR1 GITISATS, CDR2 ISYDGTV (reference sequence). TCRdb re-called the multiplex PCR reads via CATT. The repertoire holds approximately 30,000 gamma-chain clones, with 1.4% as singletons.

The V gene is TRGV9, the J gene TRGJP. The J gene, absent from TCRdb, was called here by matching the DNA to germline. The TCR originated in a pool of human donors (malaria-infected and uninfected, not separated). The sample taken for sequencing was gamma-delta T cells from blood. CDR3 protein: CALWESQLGKKIKVF. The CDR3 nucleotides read TGTGCCTTGTGGGAGTCACAGTTGGGCAAAAAAATCAAGGTATTT.